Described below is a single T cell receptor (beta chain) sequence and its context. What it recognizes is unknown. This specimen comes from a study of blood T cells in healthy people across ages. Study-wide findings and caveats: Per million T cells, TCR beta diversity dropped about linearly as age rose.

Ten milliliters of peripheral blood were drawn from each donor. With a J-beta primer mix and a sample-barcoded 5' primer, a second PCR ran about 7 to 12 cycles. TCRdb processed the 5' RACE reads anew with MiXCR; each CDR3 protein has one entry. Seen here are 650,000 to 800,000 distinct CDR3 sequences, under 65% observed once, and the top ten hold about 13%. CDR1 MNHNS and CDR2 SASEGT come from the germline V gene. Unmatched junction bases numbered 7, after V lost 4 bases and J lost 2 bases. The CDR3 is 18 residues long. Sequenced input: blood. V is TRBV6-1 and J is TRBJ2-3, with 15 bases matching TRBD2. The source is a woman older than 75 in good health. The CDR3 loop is CASSVGLAGGISTDTQYF. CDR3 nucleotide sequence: TGTGCCAGCAGTGTGGGACTAGCGGGGGGTATTTCCACAGATACGCAGTATTTT.